The clone carrying this TCR beta chain has ten or more counts. These data come from a study of T-cell reconstitution after alpha-beta-depleted transplantation in children. As it was prepared, the TCRbeta library received unique molecular identifiers. TCRdb recomputed calls from the PCR reads with MiXCR, one row per CDR3 protein. This sample has 75,000 to 100,000 distinct CDR3 sequences, with roughly 8.4% found just once. CDR3 length: 15 residues. V shed 0 bases and J shed 1 base, with 11 bases lying between them. The germline V gene encodes CDR1 DFQATT and CDR2 SNEGSKA (reference sequence). The chain has TRBV20-1 and TRBJ2-3, with D possibly TRBD2 on 6 matching bases. The material was PBMCs from the stem cell graft donor, obtained from the stem cell graft. This TCR came from a human donor who donated a stem cell graft to a child with congenital amegakaryocytic thrombocytopenia. DNA of the CDR3: TGCAGTGCTAGAGACCTGACGGGAGGCACAGATACGCAGTATTTT. Residues: CSARDLTGGTDTQYF.